The 5 T cell receptor beta chains given below trace back to one sample, sequenced in a study of cytomegalovirus exposure and HLA in healthy donors. Primers for the PCR totalled 60 Vbeta and 13 Jbeta. Sequencing used immunoSEQ multiplex PCR; TCRdb keeps in-frame clones, though not all of them. This sample lists about 140,000 clones; its ten largest clones have about 2.3%. The material sequenced was PBMCs. The receptors here all came from a woman younger than 30 in good health and CMV-seronegative.

The rearrangement uses TRBV18 and TRBJ1-1; 7 bases line up with TRBD1. CDR1 is KGHSH, CDR2 LQKENI, per germline. Trimming cost V 2 bases and J 5 bases; bases outside gene matches: 8. CDR3 length equals 15 residues. The CDR3 here is CASSPRGRGGTEAFF. The CDR3 DNA reads as TGTGCCAGCTCACCAAGGGGGCGAGGAGGGACTGAAGCTTTCTTT.

The chain links TRBV10-2 to TRBJ1-5; D uncertain. CDR1 and CDR2 from the germline V gene are WSHSY and SAAADI. The length of the CDR3 is 15 residues. Trimming removed 4 bases from V and 7 bases from J, with 17 bases in between. CDR3: CASSVKSGGQQPQHF. The CDR3 DNA sequence: TGCGCCAGCAGTGTCAAGTCAGGAGGGCAGCAGCCCCAGCATTTT.

As to this clone: Within the sample, other DNA sequences also encode this same CDR3. V is TRBV6-6 and J is TRBJ1-1; 7 nucleotides agree with TRBD1. J was trimmed by 6 bases and V by 5 bases; bases with no gene match: 3. The CDR3 spans 12 residues. The germline V gene encodes CDR1 MNHNY and CDR2 SVGAGI (reference sequence). The CDR3 loop reads CASSRQGSEAFF. CDR3 DNA sequence: TGTGCCAGCAGTCGACAGGGATCTGAAGCTTTCTTT.

The gene calls are TRBV14 and TRBJ2-2, with D maybe TRBD1 (5 bases). With 2 bases removed from V and 4 bases from J, the gap between germline ends came to 11 bases. Germline assignment: CDR1 SGHDN and CDR2 FVKESK. This CDR3 has 15 amino acids. CDR3: CASSQKRGATGELFF. CDR3 coding DNA: TGTGCCAGCAGCCAAAAAAGGGGTGCCACCGGGGAGCTGTTTTTT.

This chain connects TRBV11-2 to TRBJ2-6; D may be TRBD1 (7 bases). CDR1 SGHAT and CDR2 FQNNGV come from the germline V gene. V lost 2 bases and J 4 bases, leaving 18 bases between the germline ends. CDR3 size: 18 residues. The CDR3 nucleotides read TGTGCCAGCAGCTTAAACAGGGGACTTCTAGGAGGGGCCAACGTCCTGACTTTC. Translated, it gives CASSLNRGLLGGANVLTF.